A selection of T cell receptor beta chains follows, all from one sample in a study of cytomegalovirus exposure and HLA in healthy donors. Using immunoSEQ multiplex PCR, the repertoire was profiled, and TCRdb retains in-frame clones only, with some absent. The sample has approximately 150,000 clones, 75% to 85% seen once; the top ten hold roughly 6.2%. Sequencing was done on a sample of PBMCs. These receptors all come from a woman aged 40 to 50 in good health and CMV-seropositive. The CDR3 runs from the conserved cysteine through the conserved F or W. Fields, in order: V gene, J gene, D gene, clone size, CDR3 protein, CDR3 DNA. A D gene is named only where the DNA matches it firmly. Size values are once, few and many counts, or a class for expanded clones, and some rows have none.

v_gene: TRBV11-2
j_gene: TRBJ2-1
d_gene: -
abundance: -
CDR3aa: CASSSRPREAGNEQFF
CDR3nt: TGTGCCAGCAGCTCCCGCCCCCGGGAAGCGGGCAATGAGCAGTTCTTC

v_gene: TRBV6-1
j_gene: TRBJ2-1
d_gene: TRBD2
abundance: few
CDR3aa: CASSILAGGNNEQFF
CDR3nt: TGTGCCAGCAGTATCCTAGCGGGAGGTAACAATGAGCAGTTCTTC

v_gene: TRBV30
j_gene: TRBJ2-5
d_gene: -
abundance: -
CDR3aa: CAWSVVGQWETQYF
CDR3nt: TGTGCCTGGAGTGTAGTGGGGCAATGGGAGACCCAGTACTTC

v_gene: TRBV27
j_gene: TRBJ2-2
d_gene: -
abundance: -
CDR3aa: CASSFSGQLGELFF
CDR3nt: TGTGCCAGCAGTTTCAGCGGCCAGCTGGGGGAGCTGTTTTTT

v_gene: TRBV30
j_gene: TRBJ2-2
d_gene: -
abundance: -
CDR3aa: CAWNPRGTGELFF
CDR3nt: TGTGCCTGGAACCCCCGGGGCACCGGGGAGCTGTTTTTT

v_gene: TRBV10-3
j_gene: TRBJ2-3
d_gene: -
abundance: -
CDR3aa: CAISEMARSTDTQYF
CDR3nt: TGTGCCATCAGTGAGATGGCCCGCAGCACAGATACGCAGTATTTT

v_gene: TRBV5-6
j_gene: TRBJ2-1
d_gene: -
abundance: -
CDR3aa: CASSPPRPDNSYNEQFF
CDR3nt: TGTGCCAGCAGCCCACCAAGGCCGGACAACTCCTACAATGAGCAGTTCTTC

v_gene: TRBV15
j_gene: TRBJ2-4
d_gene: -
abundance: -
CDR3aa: CATSRGGADKNIQYF
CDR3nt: TGTGCCACCAGCAGGGGGGGGGCTGACAAAAACATTCAGTACTTC

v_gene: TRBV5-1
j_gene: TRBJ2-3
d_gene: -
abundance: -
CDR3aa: CASSLSHRDSDTQYF
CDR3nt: TGCGCCAGCAGCTTGTCCCACCGCGATTCAGATACGCAGTATTTT

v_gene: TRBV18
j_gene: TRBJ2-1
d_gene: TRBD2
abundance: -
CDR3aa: CASSLGLASFNEQFF
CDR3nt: TGTGCCAGCTCACTCGGACTAGCGTCTTTCAATGAGCAGTTCTTC

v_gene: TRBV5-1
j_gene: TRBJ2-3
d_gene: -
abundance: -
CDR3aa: CASSVGQTDTQYF
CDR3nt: TGCGCCAGCAGCGTCGGACAGACAGATACGCAGTATTTT

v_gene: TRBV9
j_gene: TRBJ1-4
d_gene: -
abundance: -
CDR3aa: CASSVGAGVEKLFF
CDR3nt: TGTGCCAGCAGCGTAGGGGCAGGGGTCGAAAAACTGTTTTTT

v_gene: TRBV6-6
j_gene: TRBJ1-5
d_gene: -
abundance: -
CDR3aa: CASSYSGRDQPQHF
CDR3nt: TGTGCCAGCAGTTACTCGGGCAGAGATCAGCCCCAACATTTT

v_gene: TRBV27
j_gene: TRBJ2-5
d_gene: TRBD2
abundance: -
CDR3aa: CASSLRMGGPSRETQYF
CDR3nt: TGTGCCAGCAGTTTAAGGATGGGAGGGCCCTCGCGGGAGACCCAGTACTTC

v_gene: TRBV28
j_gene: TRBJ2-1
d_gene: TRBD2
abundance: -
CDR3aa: CASSPLLAGDRYNEQFF
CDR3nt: TGTGCCAGCAGTCCTTTACTAGCGGGAGATAGGTACAATGAGCAGTTCTTC

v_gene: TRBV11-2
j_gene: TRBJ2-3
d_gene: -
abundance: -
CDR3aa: CASSFAGPDTQYF
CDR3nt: TGTGCCAGCAGCTTCGCAGGGCCAGATACGCAGTATTTT

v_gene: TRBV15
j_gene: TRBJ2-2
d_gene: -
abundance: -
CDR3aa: CATSNHPGVNTGELFF
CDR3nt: TGTGCCACCAGCAATCATCCAGGGGTAAACACCGGGGAGCTGTTTTTT

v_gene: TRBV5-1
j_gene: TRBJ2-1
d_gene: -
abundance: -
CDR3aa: CASSPLVARSEQFF
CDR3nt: TGCGCCAGCAGCCCCCTTGTGGCAAGGAGCGAGCAGTTCTTC

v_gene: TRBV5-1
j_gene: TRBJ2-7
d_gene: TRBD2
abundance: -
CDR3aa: CASSSGLAGEGEQYF
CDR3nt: TGCGCCAGCAGCTCGGGACTAGCGGGAGAGGGTGAGCAGTACTTC

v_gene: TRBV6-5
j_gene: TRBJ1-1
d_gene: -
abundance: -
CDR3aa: CASSPISSGNTEAFF
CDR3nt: TGTGCCAGCAGCCCCATAAGCTCGGGGAACACTGAAGCTTTCTTT

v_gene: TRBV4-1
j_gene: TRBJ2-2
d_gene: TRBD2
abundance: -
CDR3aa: CASSQGGLAGAAGELFF
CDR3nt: TGCGCCAGCAGCCAAGGTGGCCTAGCGGGAGCGGCCGGGGAGCTGTTTTTT

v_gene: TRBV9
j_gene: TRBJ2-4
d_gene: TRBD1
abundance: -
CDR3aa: CASSGRSGQGNIQYF
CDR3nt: TGTGCCAGCAGCGGCCGATCGGGACAGGGAAACATTCAGTACTTC

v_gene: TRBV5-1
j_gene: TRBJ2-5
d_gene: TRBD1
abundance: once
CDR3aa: CASSLQGPQETQYF
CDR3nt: TGCGCCAGCAGCTTACAGGGGCCCCAAGAGACCCAGTACTTC

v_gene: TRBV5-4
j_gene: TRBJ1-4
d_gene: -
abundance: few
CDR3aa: CASSLAATNEKLFF
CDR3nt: TGTGCCAGCAGCTTGGCAGCAACTAATGAAAAACTGTTTTTT